The source of this T cell receptor (beta chain) is a study of regulatory T cells in long-lasting Graves disease. Time point of the sample: newly diagnosed GD, antithyroid drugs for less than 3 months. Preparation of the TCR library used RNA extracted from PBMCs. Study-level results: TRBV28, TRBJ1-2 and TRBJ2-5 were segments that persistent disease favored.

V dropped 6 bases and J dropped 9 bases, with 13 bases sitting between them. Germline V CDR1 and CDR2: SGHNT, YYREEE (reference sequence). The CDR3 runs to 12 residues. For this clonotype: As yet, its antigen is unknown.

Assembly of TCR beta libraries relied on iRepertoire HTBI primers together with Arm-PCR of CDR3 regions. MiXCR, applied by TCRdb to the multiplex PCR reads, yields one record per CDR3 protein. This sample has roughly 610,000 distinct CDR3 sequences, with about 15% found just once. These data were likewise used in another study, on T cells in Graves' hyperthyroidism and ophthalmopathy. That work adds: Reasons for excluding patients were uncontrolled infection, other autoimmune disease, pregnancy or lactation. Researchers ran a first-round RT-PCR on the TCR CDR3 using the HTBI primer set.

The material was peripheral blood mononuclear cells (PBMCs), obtained at new diagnosis, from a patient treated with antithyroid drugs. The sequence derives from a woman aged 25 to 39 with Graves disease. This chain links TRBV5-4 with TRBJ2-1, with D tentatively TRBD2 (7 bases). The CDR3 spells CASTAGAGEQFF. The CDR3 DNA reads TGTGCCAGCACCGCGGGGGCGGGTGAGCAGTTCTTC.